The T cell receptor (beta chain) under discussion was sequenced for a study of OX40 agonist ivuxolimab in advanced cancers. At the level of the study: Previous treatment with anti-PD-1, anti-PD-L1 or anti-CTLA-4 therapy was allowed; 40% had received some.

Sequencing used immunoSEQ multiplex PCR; TCRdb keeps in-frame clones, though not all of them. There are tens of thousands of clones in the sample; about 77% occur only once, and more than 1.5% lies in the top ten. Notes on this clone: What it recognizes is unknown.

The CDR3 consists of 13 residues. Unmatched junction bases numbered 11, after V lost 11 bases and J lost 5 bases. Germline V CDR1 and CDR2: MGHDK, SYGVNS. Notes on the study in general: CD8+ T cells were the subset that, on average, had more expanded clones than CD4+.

The chain has TRBV25-1 and TRBJ1-1; 7 bases align to TRBD1. The clonotype was recovered from an adult with an advanced solid tumor such as melanoma, head and neck, liver or kidney cancer. Here the sequenced sample was CD4+ or CD8+ T cells sorted from blood, taken in a trial of the OX40 agonist ivuxolimab. The CDR3 DNA reads TGTGCCGGTGGGGAGGGGGCGAGGACTGAAGCTTTCTTT. Encoded protein: CAGGEGARTEAFF. Full variable domain (missing parts from reference TRBV25-1 and TRBJ1-1): EADIYQTPRYLVIGTGKKITLECSQTMGHDKMYWYQQDPGMELHLIHYSYGVNSTEKGDLSSESTVSRIRTEHFPLTLESARPSHTSQYLCAGGEGARTEAFFGQGTRLTVV.